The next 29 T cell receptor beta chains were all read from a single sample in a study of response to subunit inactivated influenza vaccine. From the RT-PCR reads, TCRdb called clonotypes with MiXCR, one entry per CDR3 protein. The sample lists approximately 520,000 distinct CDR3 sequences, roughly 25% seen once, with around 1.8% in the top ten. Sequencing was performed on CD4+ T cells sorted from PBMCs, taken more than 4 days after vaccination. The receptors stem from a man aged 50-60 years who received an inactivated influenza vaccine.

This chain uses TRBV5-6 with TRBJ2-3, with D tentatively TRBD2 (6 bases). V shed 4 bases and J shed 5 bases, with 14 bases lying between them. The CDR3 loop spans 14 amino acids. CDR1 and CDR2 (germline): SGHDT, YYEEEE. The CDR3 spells CASSAGGAEDTQYF. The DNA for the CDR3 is TGTGCCAGCAGCGCAGGAGGGGCGGAAGATACGCAGTATTTT.

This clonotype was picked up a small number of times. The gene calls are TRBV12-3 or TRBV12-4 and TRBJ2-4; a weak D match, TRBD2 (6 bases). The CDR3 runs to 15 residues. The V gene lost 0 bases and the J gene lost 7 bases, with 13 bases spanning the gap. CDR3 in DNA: TGTGCCAGCAGTTTAGCTACCGGGAGAGGGAACATTCAGTACTTC. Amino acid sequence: CASSLATGRGNIQYF.

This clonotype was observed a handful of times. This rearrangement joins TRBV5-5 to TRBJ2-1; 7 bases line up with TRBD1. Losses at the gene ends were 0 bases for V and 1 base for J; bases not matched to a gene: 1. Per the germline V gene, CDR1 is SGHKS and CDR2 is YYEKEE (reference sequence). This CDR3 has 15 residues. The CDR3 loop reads CASSLEGQSYNEQFF. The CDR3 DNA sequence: TGTGCCAGCAGCTTGGAGGGACAGTCCTACAATGAGCAGTTCTTC.

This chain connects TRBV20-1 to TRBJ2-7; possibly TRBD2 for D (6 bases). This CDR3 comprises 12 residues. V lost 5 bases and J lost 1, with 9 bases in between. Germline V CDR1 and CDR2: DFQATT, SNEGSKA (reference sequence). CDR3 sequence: CSAGAGSYEQYF. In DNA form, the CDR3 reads TGCAGTGCTGGCGCGGGGTCCTACGAGCAGTACTTC.

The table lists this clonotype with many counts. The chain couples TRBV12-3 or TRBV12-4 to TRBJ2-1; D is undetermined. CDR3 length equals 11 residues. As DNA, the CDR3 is TGTGCTTCAAGGAGTCGGGATGAGCAGTTCTTC. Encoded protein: CASRSRDEQFF.

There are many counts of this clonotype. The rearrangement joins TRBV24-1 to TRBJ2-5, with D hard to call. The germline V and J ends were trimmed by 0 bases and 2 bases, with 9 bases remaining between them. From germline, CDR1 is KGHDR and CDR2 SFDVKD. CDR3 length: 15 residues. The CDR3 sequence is CATSDLHTPQETQYF. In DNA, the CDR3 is TGTGCCACCAGTGATTTGCACACTCCACAAGAGACCCAGTACTTC.

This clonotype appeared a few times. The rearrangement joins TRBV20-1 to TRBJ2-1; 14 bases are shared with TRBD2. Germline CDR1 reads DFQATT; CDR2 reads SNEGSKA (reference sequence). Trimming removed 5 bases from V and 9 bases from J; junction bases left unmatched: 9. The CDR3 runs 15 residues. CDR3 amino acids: CSAPSTSGRAAEQFF. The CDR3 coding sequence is TGCAGTGCTCCATCGACTAGCGGGAGGGCTGCTGAGCAGTTCTTC.

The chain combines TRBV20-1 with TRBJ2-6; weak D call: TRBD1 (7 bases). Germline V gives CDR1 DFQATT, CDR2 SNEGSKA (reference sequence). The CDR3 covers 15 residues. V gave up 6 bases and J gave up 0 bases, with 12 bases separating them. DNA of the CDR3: TGCAGTGCCAGGGGGGCGAACTCTGGGGCCAACGTCCTGACTTTC. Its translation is CSARGANSGANVLTF.

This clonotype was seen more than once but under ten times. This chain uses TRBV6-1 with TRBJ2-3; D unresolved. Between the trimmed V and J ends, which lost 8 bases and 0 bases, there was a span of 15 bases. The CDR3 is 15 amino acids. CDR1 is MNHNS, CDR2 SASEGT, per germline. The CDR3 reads CASAPRHTSTDTQYF. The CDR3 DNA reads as TGTGCCAGCGCCCCGCGCCATACTAGCACAGATACGCAGTATTTT.

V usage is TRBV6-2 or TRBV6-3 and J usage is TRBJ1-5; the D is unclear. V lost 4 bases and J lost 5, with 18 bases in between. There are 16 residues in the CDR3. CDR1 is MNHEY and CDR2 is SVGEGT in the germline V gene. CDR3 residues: CASSSPSLRTDQPQHF. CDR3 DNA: TGTGCCAGCAGTTCGCCGAGTTTAAGGACCGATCAGCCCCAGCATTTT.

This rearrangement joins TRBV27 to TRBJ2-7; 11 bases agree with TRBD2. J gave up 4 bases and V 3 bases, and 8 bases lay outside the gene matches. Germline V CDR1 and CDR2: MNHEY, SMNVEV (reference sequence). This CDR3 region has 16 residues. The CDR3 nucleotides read TGTGCCAGCAGTTTGGCGTCGACTAGCGGGAAATACGAGCAGTACTTC. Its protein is CASSLASTSGKYEQYF.

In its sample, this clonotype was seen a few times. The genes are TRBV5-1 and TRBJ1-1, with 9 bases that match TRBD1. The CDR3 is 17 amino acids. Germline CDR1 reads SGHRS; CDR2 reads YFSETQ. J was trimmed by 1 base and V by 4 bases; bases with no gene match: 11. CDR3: CASSRTGVVSENTEAFF. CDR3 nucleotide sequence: TGCGCCAGCAGCCGGACAGGGGTAGTATCGGAGAACACTGAAGCTTTCTTT.

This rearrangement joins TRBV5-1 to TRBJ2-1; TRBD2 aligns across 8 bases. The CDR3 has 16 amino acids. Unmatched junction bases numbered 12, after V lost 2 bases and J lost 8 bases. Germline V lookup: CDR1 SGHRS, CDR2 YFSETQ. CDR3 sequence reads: CASSFGSSGGLDEQFF. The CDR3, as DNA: TGCGCCAGCAGCTTTGGTTCCAGCGGGGGATTGGATGAGCAGTTCTTC.

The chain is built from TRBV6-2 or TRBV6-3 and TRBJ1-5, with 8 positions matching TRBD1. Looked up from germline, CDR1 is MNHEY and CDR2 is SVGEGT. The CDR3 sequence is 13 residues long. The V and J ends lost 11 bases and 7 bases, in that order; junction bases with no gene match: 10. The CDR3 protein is CASGDRGSQPQHF. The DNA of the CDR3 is TGTGCCTCCGGAGACAGGGGCTCCCAGCCCCAGCATTTT.

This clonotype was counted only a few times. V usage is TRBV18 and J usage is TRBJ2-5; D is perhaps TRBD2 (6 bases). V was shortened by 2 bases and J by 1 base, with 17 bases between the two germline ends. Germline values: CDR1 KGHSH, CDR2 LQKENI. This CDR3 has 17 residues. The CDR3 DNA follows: TGTGCCAGCTCACCAGCGGTCGGGGGAGGAATCCAAGAGACCCAGTACTTC. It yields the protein CASSPAVGGGIQETQYF.

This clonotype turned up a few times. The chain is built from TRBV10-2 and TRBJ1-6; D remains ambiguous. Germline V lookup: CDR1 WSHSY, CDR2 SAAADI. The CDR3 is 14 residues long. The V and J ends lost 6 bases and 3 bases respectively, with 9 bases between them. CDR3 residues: CASSLDDYNSPLHF. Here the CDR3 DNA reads TGCGCCAGCAGCCTGGACGACTATAATTCACCCCTCCACTTT.

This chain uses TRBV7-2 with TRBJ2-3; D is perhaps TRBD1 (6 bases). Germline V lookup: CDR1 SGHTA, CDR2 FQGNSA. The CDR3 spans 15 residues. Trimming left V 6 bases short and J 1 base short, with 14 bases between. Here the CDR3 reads CASSPGHWGTDTQYF. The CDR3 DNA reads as TGTGCCAGCAGTCCGGGACATTGGGGCACAGATACGCAGTATTTT.

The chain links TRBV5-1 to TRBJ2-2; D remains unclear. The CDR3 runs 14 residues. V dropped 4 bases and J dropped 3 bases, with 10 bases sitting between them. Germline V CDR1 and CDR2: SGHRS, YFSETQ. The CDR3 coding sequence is TGCGCCAGCAGCCGATACGAGGACACCGGGGAGCTGTTTTTT. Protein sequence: CASSRYEDTGELFF.

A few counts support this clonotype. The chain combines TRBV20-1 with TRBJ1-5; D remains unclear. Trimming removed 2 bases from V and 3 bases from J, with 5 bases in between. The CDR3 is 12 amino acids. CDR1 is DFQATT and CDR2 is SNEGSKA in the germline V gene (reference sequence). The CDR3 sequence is CSARQSNQPQHF. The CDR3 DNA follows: TGCAGTGCTAGACAATCCAATCAGCCCCAGCATTTT.

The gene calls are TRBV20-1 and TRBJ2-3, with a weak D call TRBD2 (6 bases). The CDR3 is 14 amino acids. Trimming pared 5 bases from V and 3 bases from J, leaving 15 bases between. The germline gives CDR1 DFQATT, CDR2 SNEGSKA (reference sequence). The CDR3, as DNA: TGCAGTGCTCCGAGGGGACTTTCAACAGATACGCAGTATTTT. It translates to CSAPRGLSTDTQYF.

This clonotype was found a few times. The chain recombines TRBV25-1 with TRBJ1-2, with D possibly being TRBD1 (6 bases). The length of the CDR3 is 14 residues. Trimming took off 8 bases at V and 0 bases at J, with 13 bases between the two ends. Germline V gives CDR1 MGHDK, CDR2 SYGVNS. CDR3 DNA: TGTGCCAGCCCACGGAGGGGGTCTAACTATGGCTACACCTTC. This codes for CASPRRGSNYGYTF.

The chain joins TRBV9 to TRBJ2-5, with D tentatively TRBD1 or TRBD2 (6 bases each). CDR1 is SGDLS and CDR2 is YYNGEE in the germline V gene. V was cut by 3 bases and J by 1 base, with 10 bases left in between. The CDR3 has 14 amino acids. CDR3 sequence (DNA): TGTGCCAGCAGCGGAACGGGGGCCCAAGAGACCCAGTACTTC. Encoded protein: CASSGTGAQETQYF.

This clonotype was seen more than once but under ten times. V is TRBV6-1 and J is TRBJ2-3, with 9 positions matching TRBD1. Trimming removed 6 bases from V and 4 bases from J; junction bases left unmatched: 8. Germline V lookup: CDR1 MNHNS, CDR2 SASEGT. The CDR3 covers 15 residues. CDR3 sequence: CASSQGQGRSDTQYF. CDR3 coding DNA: TGTGCCAGCAGCCAGGGACAGGGCAGGTCAGATACGCAGTATTTT.

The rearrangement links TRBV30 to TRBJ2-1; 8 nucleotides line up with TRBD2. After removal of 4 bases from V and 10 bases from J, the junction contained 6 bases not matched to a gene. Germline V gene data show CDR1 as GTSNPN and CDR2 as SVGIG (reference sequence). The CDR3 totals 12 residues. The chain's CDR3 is CAWTGGAREQFF. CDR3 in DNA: TGTGCCTGGACCGGGGGGGCACGGGAGCAGTTCTTC.

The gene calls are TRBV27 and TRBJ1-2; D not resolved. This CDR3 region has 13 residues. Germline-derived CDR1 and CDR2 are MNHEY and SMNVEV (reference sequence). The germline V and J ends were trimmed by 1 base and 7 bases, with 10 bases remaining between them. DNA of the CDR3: TGTGCCAGCAGTTTATTGGGAGTCGGTGGCTACACCTTC. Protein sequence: CASSLLGVGGYTF.

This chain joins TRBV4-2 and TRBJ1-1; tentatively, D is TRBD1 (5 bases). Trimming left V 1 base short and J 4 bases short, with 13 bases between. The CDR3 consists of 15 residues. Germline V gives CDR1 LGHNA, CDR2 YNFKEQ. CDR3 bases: TGTGCCAGCAGCCAAGTACGAGGGGCCGGCACTGAAGCTTTCTTT. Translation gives CASSQVRGAGTEAFF.

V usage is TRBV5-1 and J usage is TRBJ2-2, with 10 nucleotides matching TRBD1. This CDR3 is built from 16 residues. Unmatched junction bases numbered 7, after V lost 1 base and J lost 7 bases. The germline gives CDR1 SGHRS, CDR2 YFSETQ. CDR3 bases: TGCGCCAGCAGCTTGTTCGGGACAGGGGTTAACGGGGAGCTGTTTTTT. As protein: CASSLFGTGVNGELFF.

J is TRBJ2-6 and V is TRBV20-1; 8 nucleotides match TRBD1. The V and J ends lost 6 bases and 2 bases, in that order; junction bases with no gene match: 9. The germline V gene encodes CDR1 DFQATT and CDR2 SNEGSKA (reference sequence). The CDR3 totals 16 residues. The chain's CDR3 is CSAIPTGDAGANVLTF. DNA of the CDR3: TGCAGTGCCATACCGACAGGGGACGCTGGGGCCAACGTCCTGACTTTC.

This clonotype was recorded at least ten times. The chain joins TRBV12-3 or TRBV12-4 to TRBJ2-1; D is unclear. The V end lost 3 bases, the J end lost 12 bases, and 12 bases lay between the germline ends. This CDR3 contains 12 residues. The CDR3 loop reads CASSFGRWGQFF. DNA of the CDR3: TGTGCCAGCAGTTTTGGGCGGTGGGGGCAGTTCTTC.